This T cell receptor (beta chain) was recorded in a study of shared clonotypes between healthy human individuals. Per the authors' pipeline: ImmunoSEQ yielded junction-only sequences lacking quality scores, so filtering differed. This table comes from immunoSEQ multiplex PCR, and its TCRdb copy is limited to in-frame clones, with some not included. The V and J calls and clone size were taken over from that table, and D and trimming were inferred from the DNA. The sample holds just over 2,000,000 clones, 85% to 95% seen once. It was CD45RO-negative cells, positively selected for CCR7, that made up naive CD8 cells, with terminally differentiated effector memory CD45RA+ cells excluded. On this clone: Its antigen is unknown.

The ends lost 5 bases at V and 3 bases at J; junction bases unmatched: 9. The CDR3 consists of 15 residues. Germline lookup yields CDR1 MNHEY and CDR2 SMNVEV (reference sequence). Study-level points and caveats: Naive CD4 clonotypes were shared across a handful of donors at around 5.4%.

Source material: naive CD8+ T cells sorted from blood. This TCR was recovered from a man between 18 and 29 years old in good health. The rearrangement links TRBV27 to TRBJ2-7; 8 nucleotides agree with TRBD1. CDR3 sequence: CASSHSTGDGYEQYF. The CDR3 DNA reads TGTGCCAGCAGTCACTCGACAGGGGACGGCTACGAGCAGTACTTC.